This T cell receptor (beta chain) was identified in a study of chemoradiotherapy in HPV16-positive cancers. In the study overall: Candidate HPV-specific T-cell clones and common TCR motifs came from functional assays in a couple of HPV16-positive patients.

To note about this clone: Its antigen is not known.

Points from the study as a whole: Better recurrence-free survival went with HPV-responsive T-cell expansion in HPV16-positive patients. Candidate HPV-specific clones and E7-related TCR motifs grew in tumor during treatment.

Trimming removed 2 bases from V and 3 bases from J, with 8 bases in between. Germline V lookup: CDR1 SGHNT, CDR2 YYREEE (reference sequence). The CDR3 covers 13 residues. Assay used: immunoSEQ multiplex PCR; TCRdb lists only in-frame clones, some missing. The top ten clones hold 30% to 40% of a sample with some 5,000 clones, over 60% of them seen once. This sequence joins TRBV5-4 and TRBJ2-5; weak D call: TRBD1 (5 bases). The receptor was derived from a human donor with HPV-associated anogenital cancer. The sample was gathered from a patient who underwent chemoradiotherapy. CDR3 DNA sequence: TGTGCCAGCAGCTTTGCGACAGAAGAGACCCAGTACTTC. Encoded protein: CASSFATEETQYF.